The 24 T cell receptor beta chains below were found in one sample sequenced in a study of blood T cell repertoires in COVID-19. Measured with immunoSEQ multiplex PCR; TCRdb has only the in-frame clones, and not every one. The sample holds a few hundred thousand clones; 80% to 85% are singletons and the top ten take around 3.5%. Sequencing was performed on PBMCs or T cells enriched from blood (not recorded which). These TCRs come from a man between 45 and 60 years old who had recovered from COVID-19.

The gene calls are TRBV5-8 and TRBJ1-5, with no clear D. V dropped 0 bases and J dropped 5 bases, with 9 bases sitting between them. The CDR3 is made up of 14 amino acids. Germline V gene data show CDR1 as SGHTS and CDR2 as YDEGEE. CDR3 amino acids: CASSLGGKHQPQHF. The DNA for the CDR3 is TGTGCCAGCAGCTTGGGAGGGAAGCATCAGCCCCAGCATTTT.

The chain links TRBV2 to TRBJ1-6; TRBD1 matches 8 bases. The CDR3 contains 15 residues. Germline-derived CDR1 and CDR2 are SNHLY and FYNNEI. The V and J ends lost 7 bases and 5 bases, in that order; junction bases with no gene match: 7. The CDR3: CASTRTGWDNSPLHF. In nucleotides, the CDR3 is TGTGCCAGCACCCGGACAGGGTGGGATAATTCACCCCTCCACTTT.

V and J are TRBV24-1 and TRBJ2-2; no clear D. Trimming pared 0 bases from V and 1 base from J, leaving 5 bases between. The length of the CDR3 is 15 residues. Germline V gene sequence: CDR1 KGHDR, CDR2 SFDVKD. DNA of the CDR3: TGTGCCACCAGTGATTTGGCGCTGAACACCGGGGAGCTGTTTTTT. Residues: CATSDLALNTGELFF.

The V call is TRBV6-5, the J call TRBJ2-7, with D hard to call. CDR3 size: 15 residues. CDR1 MNHEY and CDR2 SVGAGI come from the germline V gene. Trimming removed 2 bases from V and 3 bases from J, with 14 bases in between. The DNA of the CDR3 is TGTGCCAGCAGTTACGAAGCTCTCCCTAACTACGAGCAGTACTTC. It codes for CASSYEALPNYEQYF.

The chain employs TRBV3-1 (or the pseudogene TRBV3-2) and TRBJ2-3, with 7 bases lining up with TRBD2. J lost 2 bases, V lost 7 bases, and 9 bases had no gene match. The CDR3 contains 15 residues. In germline, CDR1 is LGHDT, CDR2 YNNKEL (reference sequence). The CDR3 coding sequence is TGTGCCAGCATCGATGGGGGGGACCCCACAGATACGCAGTATTTT. Translating it yields CASIDGGDPTDTQYF.

The chain joins TRBV2 to TRBJ1-1; 12 bases match TRBD1. After removal of 3 bases from V and 8 bases from J, the junction contained 7 bases not matched to a gene. Per the germline V gene, CDR1 is SNHLY and CDR2 is FYNNEI. The CDR3 length is 15 residues. The CDR3 nucleotides are TGTGCCAGCAGTGAGGGGGGACAGGGGGCTAAAGAAGCTTTCTTT. Protein sequence: CASSEGGQGAKEAFF.

The chain links TRBV28 to TRBJ1-3; the D gene is possibly TRBD1 (5 bases). Germline V gene lookup returns CDR1 MDHEN and CDR2 SYDVKM. Trimming left V 5 bases short and J 9 bases short, with 17 bases between. There are 14 residues in the CDR3. As DNA, the CDR3 is TGTGCCAGCAGTCTTCGTGGGGCCTCGGGCACCATATATTTT. This encodes CASSLRGASGTIYF.

This sequence joins TRBV4-3 and TRBJ1-5; the D gene is possibly TRBD1 (6 bases). Trimming removed 5 bases from V and 2 bases from J, with 13 bases in between. The CDR3 is made up of 15 amino acids. Germline-derived CDR1 and CDR2 are LGHNA and YSLEER. CDR3 bases: TGCGCCAGCAGCGTAGTCAGGGGCGGCAATCAGCCCCAGCATTTT. Encoded protein: CASSVVRGGNQPQHF.

This clone occurred a few times. The chain is built from TRBV5-1 and TRBJ1-1, with D possibly TRBD1 on 6 matching bases. The germline V gene has CDR1 SGHRS and CDR2 YFSETQ. CDR3 length equals 13 residues. Between the trimmed V and J ends, which lost 4 bases and 10 bases, there was a span of 17 bases. CDR3 nucleotide sequence: TGCGCCAGCAGCGTGGATTCGCCCAGGGGAGCTTTCTTT. This encodes CASSVDSPRGAFF. Drawing the rest from reference TRBV5-1 and TRBJ1-1, the complete variable domain is KAGVTQTPRYLIKTRGQQVTLSCSPISGHRSVSWYQQTPGQGLQFLFEYFSETQRNKGNFPGRFSGRQFSNSRSEMNVSTLELGDSALYLCASSVDSPRGAFFGQGTRLTVV.

The rearrangement uses TRBV10-3 and TRBJ1-4, with TRBD1 as a possible D gene (6 bases). With 7 bases removed from V and 7 bases from J, the gap between germline ends came to 13 bases. The CDR3 is 13 amino acids. Germline loops: CDR1 ENHRY, CDR2 SYGVKD. CDR3 DNA: TGTGCCATCAATCGGGGGGCCGGTGAAAAACTGTTTTTT. This encodes CAINRGAGEKLFF.

J is TRBJ1-6 and V is TRBV4-2; D possibly corresponds to TRBD1 (6 bases). Germline CDR1 is LGHNA and CDR2 is YNFKEQ. CDR3 length equals 15 residues. Trimming removed 3 bases from V and 5 bases from J, with 11 bases in between. CDR3 bases: TGTGCCAGCAGCCAGCAAGGACAGAATAATTCACCCCTCCACTTT. Translated: CASSQQGQNNSPLHF.

This chain uses TRBV19 with TRBJ2-2; weak D call: TRBD2 (5 bases). CDR1 and CDR2 (germline): LNHDA, SQIVND (reference sequence). V was clipped by 7 bases and J by 5 bases, with 17 bases between them. The CDR3 consists of 15 residues. The CDR3 spells CASTFPGPGTGELFF. DNA of the CDR3: TGTGCCAGTACCTTCCCCGGACCGGGAACCGGGGAGCTGTTTTTT.

The chain is built from TRBV19 and TRBJ2-1; D remains unclear. Trimming left V 1 base short and J 5 bases short, with 18 bases between. The germline V gene encodes CDR1 LNHDA and CDR2 SQIVND (reference sequence). This CDR3 is 17 amino acids long. The CDR3, as DNA: TGTGCCAGTAGTATAGGTAGAAACCCTAGGCGAGACAATGAGCAGTTCTTC. It yields the protein CASSIGRNPRRDNEQFF.

The rearrangement uses TRBV28 and TRBJ2-7; no reliable D call. The CDR3 runs 11 residues. The germline V gene has CDR1 MDHEN and CDR2 SYDVKM. V lost 5 bases and J lost 3, with 5 bases in between. The CDR3 DNA reads as TGTGCCAGCAGTCCCAACTACGAGCAGTACTTC. Protein sequence: CASSPNYEQYF.

The chain recombines TRBV7-2 with TRBJ1-2; D not resolved. This CDR3 contains 13 residues. V lost 4 bases and J lost 4, with 10 bases in between. Germline CDR1 reads SGHTA; CDR2 reads FQGNSA. Here the CDR3 reads CASSSPGFYGYTF. The CDR3 DNA sequence: TGTGCCAGCAGCTCCCCGGGGTTCTATGGCTACACCTTC.

The chain couples TRBV2 to TRBJ2-2, with D maybe TRBD2 (5 bases). Trimming cost V 2 bases and J 4 bases, with 11 bases left between them. The CDR3 consists of 15 residues. Germline V gene lookup returns CDR1 SNHLY and CDR2 FYNNEI. The CDR3 nucleotides are TGTGCCAGCAGTGAACGGGGAATACTCACCGGGGAGCTGTTTTTT. This translates into CASSERGILTGELFF.

This chain uses TRBV7-2 with TRBJ2-3; D gene uncertain. Per the germline V gene, CDR1 is SGHTA and CDR2 is FQGNSA. Deletions cut 4 bases from V and 2 bases from J, with 16 bases between. The CDR3 is 16 residues long. CDR3 amino acids: CASSSRSSRPTDTQYF. The CDR3 region has the DNA TGTGCCAGCAGCTCCCGTTCGTCGCGTCCCACAGATACGCAGTATTTT.

The chain carries TRBV27 and TRBJ1-2; 12 bases line up with TRBD1. Trimming removed 5 bases from V and 1 base from J; junction bases left unmatched: 8. The CDR3 is 17 amino acids. Germline CDR1 and CDR2: MNHEY and SMNVEV (reference sequence). Here the CDR3 DNA reads TGTGCCAGCAGTGGGGGACAGGGGGCCCATTTTAACTATGGCTACACCTTC. This codes for CASSGGQGAHFNYGYTF.

This clone was observed a few times. This chain connects TRBV7-8 to TRBJ2-5; 9 bases map to TRBD1. The CDR3 is 13 amino acids. Germline CDR1 is SGHVS and CDR2 is FQNEAQ. V shed 5 bases and J 7 bases; nucleotides not matched to a gene: 5. Here the CDR3 reads CASSTDRGGTQYF. The CDR3 DNA is TGTGCCAGCAGCACGGACAGGGGAGGGACCCAGTACTTC.

The chain has TRBV5-1 and TRBJ2-1; TRBD2 is a possible D gene (5 bases). Germline loops: CDR1 SGHRS, CDR2 YFSETQ. The CDR3 is 14 residues long. Trimming pared 5 bases from V and 5 bases from J, leaving 14 bases between. In DNA, the CDR3 is TGCGCCAGCAGGGAGGAGCGTCATCACAATGAGCAGTTCTTC. It codes for CASREERHHNEQFF.

The J gene is TRBJ2-7, the V gene TRBV12-3 or TRBV12-4; 9 bases map to TRBD1. V shed 5 bases and J 7 bases; nucleotides not matched to a gene: 6. CDR3 length: 13 amino acids. The CDR3 region is CASSQRQGGEQYF. CDR3 in DNA: TGTGCCAGCAGTCAGAGACAGGGGGGAGAGCAGTACTTC.

The J gene is TRBJ1-2, the V gene TRBV28; no clear D gene. Trimming stripped 7 bases from V and 0 bases from J, with 15 bases between. The germline V gene has CDR1 MDHEN and CDR2 SYDVKM. This CDR3 region has 15 residues. CDR3 sequence (DNA): TGTGCCAGCAAGGGAGGGCCGGGGACTAACTATGGCTACACCTTC. Amino acid sequence: CASKGGPGTNYGYTF.

This clone was detected a few times. This chain joins TRBV7-2 and TRBJ2-7, with 8 bases matching TRBD1. CDR1 is SGHTA and CDR2 is FQGNSA in the germline V gene. Trimming cost V 2 bases and J 2 bases; bases outside gene matches: 5. The CDR3 loop spans 15 amino acids. CDR3 coding DNA: TGTGCCAGCAGCTTATGGACAGGGCCAGCCTACGAGCAGTACTTC. It encodes CASSLWTGPAYEQYF.

V is TRBV7-2 and J is TRBJ1-5; the D is unclear. This CDR3 contains 14 residues. Germline values: CDR1 SGHTA, CDR2 FQGNSA. V lost 3 bases and J 1 base, leaving 7 bases between the germline ends. In DNA form, the CDR3 reads TGTGCCAGCAGCTTCAGTCAGAGCAATCAGCCCCAGCATTTT. Amino acid sequence: CASSFSQSNQPQHF.